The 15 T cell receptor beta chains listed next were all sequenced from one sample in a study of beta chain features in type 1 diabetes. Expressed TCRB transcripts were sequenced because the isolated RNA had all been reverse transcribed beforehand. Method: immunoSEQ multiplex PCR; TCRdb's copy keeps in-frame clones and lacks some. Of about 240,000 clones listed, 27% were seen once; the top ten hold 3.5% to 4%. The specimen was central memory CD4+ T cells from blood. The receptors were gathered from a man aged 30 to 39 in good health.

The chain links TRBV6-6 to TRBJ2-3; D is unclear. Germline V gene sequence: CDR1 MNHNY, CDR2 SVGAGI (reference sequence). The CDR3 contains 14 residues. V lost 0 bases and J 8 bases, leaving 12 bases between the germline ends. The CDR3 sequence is CASSYSITTGTQYF. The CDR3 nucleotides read TGTGCCAGCAGTTACTCGATAACAACGGGTACGCAGTATTTT.

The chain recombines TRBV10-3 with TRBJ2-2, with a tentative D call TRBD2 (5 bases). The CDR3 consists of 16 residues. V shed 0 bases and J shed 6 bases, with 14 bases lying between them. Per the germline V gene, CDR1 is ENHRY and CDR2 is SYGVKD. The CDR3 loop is CAISESPGNSAGELFF. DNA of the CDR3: TGTGCCATCAGTGAGTCCCCCGGGAACTCGGCCGGGGAGCTGTTTTTT.

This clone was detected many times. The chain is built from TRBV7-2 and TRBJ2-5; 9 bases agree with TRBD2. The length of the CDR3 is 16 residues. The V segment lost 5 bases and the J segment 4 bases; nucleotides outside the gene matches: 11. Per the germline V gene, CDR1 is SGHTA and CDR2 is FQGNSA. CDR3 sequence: CASSLSSGAWGETQYF. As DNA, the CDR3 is TGTGCCAGCAGCCTCTCTAGCGGGGCCTGGGGAGAGACCCAGTACTTC.

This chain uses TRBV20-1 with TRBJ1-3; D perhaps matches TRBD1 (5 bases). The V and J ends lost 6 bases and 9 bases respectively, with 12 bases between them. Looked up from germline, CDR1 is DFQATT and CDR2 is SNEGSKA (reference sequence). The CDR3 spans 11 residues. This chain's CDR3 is CSAPQASTIYF. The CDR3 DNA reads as TGCAGTGCCCCACAGGCGAGCACCATATATTTT.

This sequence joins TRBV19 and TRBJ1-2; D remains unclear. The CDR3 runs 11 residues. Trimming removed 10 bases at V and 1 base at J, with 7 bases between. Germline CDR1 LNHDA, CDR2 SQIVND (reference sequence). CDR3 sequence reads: CATTLNYGYTF. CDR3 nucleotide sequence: TGTGCCACAACCCTTAACTATGGCTACACCTTC.

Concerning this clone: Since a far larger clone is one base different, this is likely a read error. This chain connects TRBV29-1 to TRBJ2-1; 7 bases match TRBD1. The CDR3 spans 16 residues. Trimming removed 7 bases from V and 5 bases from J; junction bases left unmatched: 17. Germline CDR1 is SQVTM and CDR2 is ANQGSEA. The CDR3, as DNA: TGCAGCGCTGATCAACTATCGGGACAGTCAAACAATGAGCAGTTCTTC. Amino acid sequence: CSADQLSGQSNNEQFF.

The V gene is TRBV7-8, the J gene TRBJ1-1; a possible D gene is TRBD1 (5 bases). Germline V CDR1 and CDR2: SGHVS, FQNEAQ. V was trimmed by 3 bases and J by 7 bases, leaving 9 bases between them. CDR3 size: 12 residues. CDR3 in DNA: TGTGCCAGCAGCTTTGGGGCATATGAAGCTTTCTTT. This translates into CASSFGAYEAFF.

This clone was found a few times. CDR3 in DNA: TGTGCCAGCAGACTTGGGACAGTAAGCACAGATACGCAGTATTTT. Translation gives CASRLGTVSTDTQYF. V gene TRBV6-5 combines with J gene TRBJ2-3; 7 bases are a match to TRBD1. There are 15 residues in the CDR3. Germline V gene lookup returns CDR1 MNHEY and CDR2 SVGAGI. Unmatched junction bases numbered 6, after V lost 6 bases and J lost 0 bases.

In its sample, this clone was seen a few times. The CDR3 sequence is CASSLGLYLSYEQYF. The CDR3 DNA is TGTGCCAGCAGCTTAGGTCTCTACCTCTCCTACGAGCAGTACTTC. The chain has TRBV7-2 and TRBJ2-7; the D is unclear. Germline V gene sequence: CDR1 SGHTA, CDR2 FQGNSA. The CDR3 runs 15 residues. V gave up 1 base and J gave up 0 bases, with 10 bases separating them.

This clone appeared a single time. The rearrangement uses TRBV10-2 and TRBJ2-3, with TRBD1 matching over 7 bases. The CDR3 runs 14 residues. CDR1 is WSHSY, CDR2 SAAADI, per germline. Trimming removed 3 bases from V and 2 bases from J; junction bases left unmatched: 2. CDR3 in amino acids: CASSDTGVTDTQYF. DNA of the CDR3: TGCGCCAGCAGTGACACAGGGGTCACAGATACGCAGTATTTT.

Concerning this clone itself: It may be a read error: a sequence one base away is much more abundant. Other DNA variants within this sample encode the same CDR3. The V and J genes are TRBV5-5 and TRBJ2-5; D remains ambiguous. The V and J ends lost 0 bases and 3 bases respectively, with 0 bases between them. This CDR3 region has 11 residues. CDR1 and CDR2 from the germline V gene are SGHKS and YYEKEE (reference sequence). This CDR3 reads CASSLEETQYF. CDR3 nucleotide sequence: TGTGCCAGCAGCTTGGAAGAGACCCAGTACTTC.

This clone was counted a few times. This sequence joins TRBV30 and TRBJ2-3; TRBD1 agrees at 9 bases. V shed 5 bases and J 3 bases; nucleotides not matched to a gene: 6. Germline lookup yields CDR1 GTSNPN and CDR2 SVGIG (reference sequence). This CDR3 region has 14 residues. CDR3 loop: CAWEPGQGTDTQYF. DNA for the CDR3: TGTGCCTGGGAACCGGGACAGGGAACAGATACGCAGTATTTT. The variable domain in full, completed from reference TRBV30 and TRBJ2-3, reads SQTIHQWPATLVQPVGSPLSLECTVEGTSNPNLYWYRQAAGRGLQLLFYSVGIGQISSEVPQNLSASRPQDRQFILSSKKLLLSDSGFYLCAWEPGQGTDTQYFGPGTRLTVL.

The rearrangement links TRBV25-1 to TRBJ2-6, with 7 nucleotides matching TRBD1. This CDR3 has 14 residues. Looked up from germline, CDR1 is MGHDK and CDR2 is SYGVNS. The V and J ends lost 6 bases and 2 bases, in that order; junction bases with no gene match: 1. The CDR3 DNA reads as TGTGCCAGCAGAGGACAGGCTGGGGCCAACGTCCTGACTTTC. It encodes CASRGQAGANVLTF.

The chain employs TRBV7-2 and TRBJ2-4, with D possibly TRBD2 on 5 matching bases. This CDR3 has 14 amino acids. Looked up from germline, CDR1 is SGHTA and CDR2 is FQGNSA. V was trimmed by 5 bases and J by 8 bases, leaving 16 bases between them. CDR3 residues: CASSPPGGRDIQYF. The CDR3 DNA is TGTGCCAGCAGCCCGCCGGGCGGGCGGGACATTCAGTACTTC.

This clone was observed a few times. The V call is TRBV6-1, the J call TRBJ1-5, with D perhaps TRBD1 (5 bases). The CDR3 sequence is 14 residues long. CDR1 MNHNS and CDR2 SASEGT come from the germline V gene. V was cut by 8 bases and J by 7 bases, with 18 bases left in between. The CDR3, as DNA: TGTGCCAGCTGCCGGGACCATCGGACGCAGCCCCAGCATTTT. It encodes CASCRDHRTQPQHF.